These 5 T cell receptor beta chains were all obtained from the same sample, sequenced in a study of T cell repertoires in cytomegalovirus infection. TCRdb redid the calling of the reads with MiXCR, one entry per CDR3 protein. The sample shows approximately 910,000 distinct CDR3 sequences, less than 40% of them seen only once. These receptors' targets are unknown. This specimen consisted of cultured CD8+ T cells from PBMCs, obtained from culture after CMV antigen stimulation. Receptor source: a human donor in good health (CMV status not recorded). Some clones in this sample may be carry-over from other donors' samples.

This clonotype was observed at least ten times. The rearrangement joins TRBV7-9 to TRBJ2-4; D is possibly TRBD1 (6 bases). The germline gives CDR1 SEHNR, CDR2 FQNEAQ (reference sequence). With 3 bases removed from V and 1 base from J, the gap between germline ends came to 13 bases. The CDR3 is 16 amino acids. This CDR3 is CASSFYRDEAKNIQYF. CDR3 bases: TGTGCCAGCAGCTTCTACAGGGACGAGGCCAAAAACATTCAGTACTTC.

This clonotype was seen a few times. The rearrangement uses TRBV12-3 or TRBV12-4 and TRBJ1-2; 8 bases are shared with TRBD1. The V gene end was trimmed by 6 bases and the J gene end by 3 bases; junction bases not matched to a gene: 12. The CDR3 loop spans 16 amino acids. CDR3 nucleotide sequence: TGTGCCAGCAGACACGAAGGACAGGGAGGGGACTATGGCTACACCTTC. This encodes CASRHEGQGGDYGYTF.

The V call is TRBV27, the J call TRBJ2-7; D is unclear. The CDR3 totals 13 residues. CDR1 is MNHEY, CDR2 SMNVEV, per germline (reference sequence). Trimming stripped 3 bases from V and 4 bases from J, with 10 bases between. This CDR3 reads CASSFKVPYEQYF. The CDR3 DNA follows: TGTGCCAGCAGTTTCAAGGTTCCTTACGAGCAGTACTTC.

The chain has TRBV18 and TRBJ2-7; D is unclear. Germline V lookup: CDR1 KGHSH, CDR2 LQKENI. The V end was cut by 6 bases, the J end by 0 bases, with 12 bases between. There are 14 residues in the CDR3. The DNA for the CDR3 is TGTGCCAGCTCGCCTGGACGGAGCTCCTACGAGCAGTACTTC. Amino acid sequence: CASSPGRSSYEQYF.

This chain uses TRBV7-6 with TRBJ1-6, with 7 bases fitting TRBD1. The V gene end was trimmed by 1 base and the J gene end by 0 bases; junction bases not matched to a gene: 3. The CDR3 contains 17 residues. Germline CDR1 and CDR2: SGHVS and FNYEAQ. The CDR3 DNA is TGTGCCAGCAGCTTAGAGGGGGCCTACTCCTATAATTCACCCCTCCACTTT. Residues: CASSLEGAYSYNSPLHF.